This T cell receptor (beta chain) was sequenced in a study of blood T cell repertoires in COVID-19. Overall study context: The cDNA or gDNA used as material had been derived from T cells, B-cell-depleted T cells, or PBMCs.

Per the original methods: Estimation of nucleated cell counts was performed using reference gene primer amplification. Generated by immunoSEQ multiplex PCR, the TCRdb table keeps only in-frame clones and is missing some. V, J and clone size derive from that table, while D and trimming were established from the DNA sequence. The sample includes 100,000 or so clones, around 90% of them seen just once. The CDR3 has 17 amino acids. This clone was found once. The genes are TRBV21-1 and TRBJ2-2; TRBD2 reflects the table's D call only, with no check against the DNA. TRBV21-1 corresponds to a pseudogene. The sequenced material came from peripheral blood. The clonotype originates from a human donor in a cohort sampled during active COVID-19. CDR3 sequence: CASSKTSGRAADGELFF. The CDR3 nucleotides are TGTGCCAGCAGCAAGACTAGCGGGAGGGCGGCGGACGGGGAGCTGTTTTTT.